This T cell receptor beta chain was recorded in a study of shared clonotypes between healthy human individuals. Study as a whole: CD8 memory received one plate per donor, CD8 naive two, CD4 memory three and CD4 naive three.

V dropped 5 bases and J dropped 4; count of bases not matched to a gene: 8. Looked up from germline, CDR1 is SQVTM and CDR2 is ANQGSEA. This CDR3 spans 14 amino acids. TCRdb keeps only in-frame clones here, not all; method: immunoSEQ multiplex PCR. Among over 1.5 million clones, approximately 98% were seen once, and the ten largest hold less than 0.55%. The origin of this receptor is a man aged 25-45 years in good health. Sequenced: naive CD4+ T cells sorted from blood. Documented subset: CD45RA+ positively selected. The genes are TRBV29-1 and TRBJ2-1; 7 bases map to TRBD2. This CDR3 is CSVLGGSGYNEQFF. CDR3 DNA sequence: TGCAGCGTTCTGGGCGGGAGTGGGTACAATGAGCAGTTCTTC.